The rows below give T cell receptor beta chains drawn from one sample of a study of breast tumors, draining lymph nodes, adjacent tissues. TCRdb analysed the multiplex PCR reads with MiXCR anew, one entry per CDR3 protein. The profile shows 180,000 or so distinct CDR3 sequences, about 30% of them singletons. The sample consisted of axillary lymph node tissue. These TCRs come from a female donor with breast cancer. Some clones in this sample may be carry-over from other donors' samples. Each CDR3 is given without its conserved first and last residue. D genes are given only for firm matches.

>TRBV18|TRBD2|TRBJ2-2
ASSPSGGNTGELF
>TRBV6-1|-|TRBJ1-5
ASSDFQMAGMYSNQPQH
>TRBV4-3|TRBD2|TRBJ2-7
ASSQDHEGTSGSKQY
>TRBV30|-|TRBJ2-1
AWSRRGRVYNEQF
>TRBV27|-|TRBJ1-5
ASSDGHSNQPQH
>TRBV20-1|-|TRBJ2-3
SARTLWTDTQY
>TRBV20-1|-|TRBJ1-2
SARDRGQSWNYGYT
>TRBV5-8|-|TRBJ2-5
ASTHSGGGAGGTQY
>TRBV10-3|TRBD1|TRBJ2-3
AISAGQGSDTQY
>TRBV12-3/TRBV12-4|TRBD2|TRBJ2-1
ASSRLAGVFHNEQF
>TRBV2|-|TRBJ1-5
ARRGQDNQPQH
>TRBV7-2|-|TRBJ1-2
ASSLDLYGYT
>TRBV6-1|TRBD2|TRBJ2-7
ASSEVRLAGGRREQY
>TRBV10-1|-|TRBJ1-6
ASTPRPNSPLH
>TRBV18|-|TRBJ2-1
ASSPNRNNNEQF
>TRBV12-3/TRBV12-4|-|TRBJ2-6
ASSFVSSEAIHVGANVLT
>TRBV7-2|TRBD2|TRBJ2-1
ASSLALLGLAGGTNEQF
>TRBV6-9|-|TRBJ1-5
AIRPGHNQPQH
>TRBV20-1|-|TRBJ1-2
SARDPGAVTSNYGYT
>TRBV3-1|-|TRBJ1-3
ASSRASSGNTIY
>TRBV6-2/TRBV6-3|TRBD1|TRBJ2-2
ASSHPGQRGNTGELF
>TRBV20-1|-|TRBJ1-3
SASGGSSGNTIY
>TRBV7-2|-|TRBJ2-3
ASSLESWDTQY
>TRBV2|-|TRBJ2-3
ASSWDPADTQY
>TRBV24-1|-|TRBJ2-3
ATGAPYTDTQY
>TRBV9|TRBD1|TRBJ1-3
ASTPGQGNTIY
>TRBV6-6|-|TRBJ2-2
ASSHRRDNTGELF
>TRBV20-1|-|TRBJ1-6
SARDSPSGDSPLH
>TRBV28|-|TRBJ1-6
ASSWTSYNSPLH
>TRBV6-6|TRBD1|TRBJ1-4
ASSPLGTVNEKLF
>TRBV5-1|TRBD1|TRBJ2-2
ASSEGTGFNTGELS
>TRBV14|-|TRBJ1-2
ASSQDLRGWRGYT
>TRBV6-2/TRBV6-3|TRBD2|TRBJ2-7
ASSLHRGLIYEQY
>TRBV6-5|TRBD1|TRBJ2-7
ASRPTGTGGGEQY
>TRBV19|-|TRBJ1-2
ASDSFNYGYT
>TRBV4-1|-|TRBJ1-2
ASSNTPAHYGYT
>TRBV11-2|TRBD1|TRBJ1-6
ASSFTGTGGNSPLH
>TRBV20-1|TRBD1|TRBJ1-5
SAPRQGINQPQH
>TRBV20-1|-|TRBJ2-1
SARRGTDNEQF
>TRBV7-3|TRBD1|TRBJ1-1
ASSLTSGGYTEAF
>TRBV20-1|-|TRBJ2-7
SASPGLYEQY
>TRBV6-2/TRBV6-3|-|TRBJ2-3
ASSYWSDTQY
>TRBV7-8|-|TRBJ1-1
ASSRNTEAF
>TRBV18|TRBD1|TRBJ1-2
ASSPEWDSPYGYT
>TRBV28|-|TRBJ2-7
ASSFDAGQLSEQY
>TRBV14|-|TRBJ1-1
ASSQAIDMNTEAF
>TRBV20-1|-|TRBJ2-3
SARRYGDTQY
>TRBV7-9|-|TRBJ2-1
ASSLVGQSNEQF
>TRBV27|-|TRBJ1-5
ASSPERGNQPQH
>TRBV20-1|-|TRBJ1-3
SADRGNTIY